This T cell receptor beta chain was obtained from a study of shared clonotypes between healthy human individuals (dated by TCRdb to 2019 to 2021). Study-wide context: Two women and a few men aged 18 to 49 years were included in the cohort. To estimate repertoire size and how much clonotype sharing occurs between individuals, the study deeply sequenced the blood TCR repertoires of several healthy adults. Different laboratories and diverse techniques were used to prepare libraries and sequence TCR repertoires, to increase sequencing depth and limit assay-specific biases. Between about 0.94 and 8.9 billion PBMCs per donor were obtained by leukapheresis.

TCR CDR3 regions were amplified from genomic DNA by multiplex PCR using the deep immunoSEQ assay. Extracted genomic DNA from each cell subset was spread evenly across all wells of several immunoSEQ 96-well plates, with each plate serving as a replicate. For unsorted PBMC, about 0.3 ug genomic DNA, equal to around 30,000 T cell genomes, was loaded into each replicate PCR. Ten immunoSEQ deep assay plates were used to sequence unsorted PBMC genomic DNA. Purified libraries were quantified with a Qubit 3.0 fluorometer, sized on a Bioanalyzer 2100, and re-quantified with the KAPA Library Quantification kit. A separate single-read 150-cycle Illumina NextSeq 550 flow cell was used to sequence each immunoSEQ 96-well plate. In the authors' own workflow: Because the immunoSEQ output included only junctional sequences and no quality scores, the filtering could not be the same as the filtering used for full-length reads. To assign V/J genes and CDR3, sequences were annotated using PyIR, a Python wrapper for IgBLAST v1.9, with IMGT germline references. Reads with weak V/J assignments (E-value above 1e-6), missing CDR3, stop codons, out-of-frame junctions, or ambiguous translated residues were removed. V3J clonotypes were defined by identical inferred V gene, J gene, and CDR3 amino acid sequence. Percentage overlap between repertoires was computed as shared unique clonotypes divided by the size of the smaller repertoire. RTK rarefaction, the Chao1 estimator, and Recon v2.1 estimates of unobserved clonotypes were used to assess repertoire richness. As stored in TCRdb, this immuneACCESS dataset retains in-frame rearrangements with V and J assigned. A fraction of the clones does not appear; measured against another copy, unresolved V genes explain less than half of the discrepancy, and the remainder lacks a known reason. V and J calls and clone size are those listed in that table; D and trimming were worked out from the DNA. This sample gives some 500,000 clones in total; 60% to 80% of them show up just once. The ten largest clones take up around 12% of the sample.

Results the study describes overall, beyond this receptor: Sampling was restricted to blood, and TCR repertoires in tissues likely differ from the TCR repertoires found in blood. Because the study included a small number of donors, the genetic and exposure-history diversity represented was limited. Pairwise subsampling indicated that sequencing depth was expected to affect the degree of clonotype sharing among donors.

Healthy HIV-negative adults with no recently reported acute infections or vaccinations were included as donors. Only Caucasian adults living in Nashville, Tennessee, USA were represented among the donors. In the unsorted samples, around 81 million PBMCs were counted, and genomic DNA was extracted using the QIAamp DNA Blood Mini kit. After blood collection by leukapheresis, PBMCs were isolated using Ficoll-Histopaque density gradient centrifugation and then cryopreserved in the vapor phase of liquid nitrogen. Via the germline V gene, CDR1 is SGHTA and CDR2 FQGTGA. V is shortened by 4 bases, J by 10 bases, and the region joining them spans 14 bases. The CDR3 measures 13 amino acids from cysteine to phenylalanine. The read is trimmed to its CDR3 DNA, 39 bases read in frame from base 1. Points on this clone: This clone's antigen is unknown. The input lacks base qualities; no much larger clone sits a single base away.

The receptor's source is a woman aged 40 to 50 in good health. Some clones in this sample may be carry-over from other donors' samples. Sample: PBMCs. Here the chain combines TRBV7-3 and TRBJ2-1; the D gene is perhaps TRBD2, from 7 matching bases. The DNA sequence is TGTGCCAGCAGCTCGACGGGGGGCGTCGAGCAGTTCTTC. This sequence encodes CASSSTGGVEQFF.